A selection of T cell receptor beta chains follows, all from one sample in a study of blood T cell repertoires in COVID-19. Produced via immunoSEQ multiplex PCR; TCRdb's table is partial and in-frame only. The sample has hundreds of thousands of clones, 82% seen once; the top ten hold about 5%. The sequenced sample consisted of PBMCs or T cells enriched from blood (not recorded which). The receptors were sampled from a man aged 40-49 years who had been exposed to COVID-19. The CDR3 runs from the conserved cysteine through the conserved F or W. A D gene is named only where the DNA matches it firmly. Clone sizes are given selectively: once, few, many, or a class where the clone is expanded.

clone_size,v_call,j_call,cdr3_length,d_call,cdr3_nt,cdr3_aa
.,TRBV2,TRBJ2-5,15,TRBD2,TGTGCCAGCAGTGGACTAGCGGGACCACAAGAGACCCAGTACTTC,CASSGLAGPQETQYF
.,TRBV6-2/TRBV6-3,TRBJ2-7,14,TRBD2,TGTGCCAGCAGCCAACCTCCCAGTAGCGGGTGGCAGTACTTC,CASSQPPSSGWQYF
.,TRBV5-5,TRBJ1-1,17,TRBD1,TGTGCCAGCAGCTCGACAGGGGGCGGACACAGGAACACTGAAGCTTTCTTT,CASSSTGGGHRNTEAFF
.,TRBV3-1/TRBV3-2,TRBJ1-5,13,.,TGTGCCAGCAGCCAGTATAGCAATCAGCCCCAGCATTTT,CASSQYSNQPQHF
.,TRBV4-2,TRBJ2-1,14,TRBD2,TGTGCCAGCAGCCAAGGTTCCGGGGGGGATGAGCAGTTCTTC,CASSQGSGGDEQFF
.,TRBV4-2,TRBJ1-2,15,.,TGTGCCAGCAGCCAAGAACGTGAGGGTTTCTATGGCTACACCTTC,CASSQEREGFYGYTF
.,TRBV30,TRBJ2-1,13,.,TGTGCCTGGAGTGTCAATTCAGGGGATGAGCAGTTCTTC,CAWSVNSGDEQFF
.,TRBV3-1/TRBV3-2,TRBJ2-1,18,TRBD2,TGTGCCAGCAGCCAAGTCCCGGGACTAGCGGGAGCAGGCAATGAGCAGTTCTTC,CASSQVPGLAGAGNEQFF
.,TRBV28,TRBJ2-5,13,.,TGTGCCAGCCACGACAGGTTGAAAGAGACCCAGTACTTC,CASHDRLKETQYF
.,TRBV2,TRBJ1-6,15,.,TGTGCCAGCACTGCGGGCCAGGGGAGTGGTTCACCCCTCCACTTT,CASTAGQGSGSPLHF
.,TRBV5-1,TRBJ2-1,17,TRBD2,TGCGCCAGCAGCTTGACTAGCGGGAGAAGTTCCTACAATGAGCAGTTCTTC,CASSLTSGRSSYNEQFF
.,TRBV11-3,TRBJ2-1,15,.,TGTGCCAGCAGCTCAAGGCTAGCGACTAACAATGAGCAGTTCTTC,CASSSRLATNNEQFF
.,TRBV21-1,TRBJ2-1,17,.,TGTGCCAGCATCCGACGGGAGGCCCAGCGGGGCTACAATGAGCAGTTCTTC,CASIRREAQRGYNEQFF
.,TRBV18,TRBJ2-1,15,.,TGTGCCAGCTCACCCTGGGGGCCTACCTACAATGAGCAGTTCTTC,CASSPWGPTYNEQFF
.,TRBV6-5,TRBJ2-1,15,TRBD1,TGTGCCACACAAAAGAACGTGGACAGGGGTCATGAGCAGTTCTTC,CATQKNVDRGHEQFF
.,TRBV5-4,TRBJ2-6,16,.,TGTGCCAGCAGCTCACTAATAACTTCCGGGGCCAACGTCCTGACTTTC,CASSSLITSGANVLTF
few,TRBV3-1/TRBV3-2,TRBJ1-3,14,TRBD1,TGTGCCAGCAGCCGACAGGGATTTGGAAACACCATATATTTT,CASSRQGFGNTIYF
.,TRBV7-3,TRBJ2-1,15,TRBD2,TGTGCCAGCAGCCCCCGGCTAGCGGGATCCAATGAGCAGTTCTTC,CASSPRLAGSNEQFF
.,TRBV29-1,TRBJ2-2,13,.,TGCAGCGTTAGCAGGGGGAACACCGGGGAGCTGTTTTTT,CSVSRGNTGELFF
.,TRBV18,TRBJ1-1,12,.,TGTGCCAGCTCACTGGAGGGCCCTGAAGCTTTCTTT,CASSLEGPEAFF
.,TRBV6-5,TRBJ2-1,14,TRBD1,TGTGCCAGCAGCCAGGGACAGCCATACAATGAGCAGTTCTTC,CASSQGQPYNEQFF
few,TRBV18,TRBJ1-5,13,.,TGTGCCAGCTCACCAACAGCGGAGCAGCCCCAGCATTTT,CASSPTAEQPQHF
.,TRBV20-1,TRBJ2-1,14,.,TGCAGTGCTAGTAAAGCGGGCTCCTACAATGAGCAGTTCTTC,CSASKAGSYNEQFF
.,TRBV9,TRBJ1-2,13,.,TGTGCCAGCAGCCTCACAGGGTCCCTAGGCTACACCTTC,CASSLTGSLGYTF
once,TRBV6-5,TRBJ2-1,14,TRBD2,TGTGCCACCAGGGGGCTAGCGGGAGTCGATGAGCAGTTCTTC,CATRGLAGVDEQFF
many,TRBV9,TRBJ1-6,15,.,TGTGCCAGCAGCCGGTCCTACAGGGATAATTCACCCCTCCACTTT,CASSRSYRDNSPLHF
.,TRBV28,TRBJ1-6,15,TRBD1,TGTGCCAGCAGTTCCCAGGGGGGATATGGCTCACCCCTCCACTTT,CASSSQGGYGSPLHF
.,TRBV4-2,TRBJ2-7,15,TRBD2,TGTGCCAGCAGCCAAGCCGGGACTACCTCCTACGAGCAGTACTTC,CASSQAGTTSYEQYF
.,TRBV12-3/TRBV12-4,TRBJ2-1,13,.,TGTGCCAGCAGCCCCAGGACGGGGTGGGAGCAGTTCTTC,CASSPRTGWEQFF
.,TRBV27,TRBJ2-2,15,.,TGTGCCAGCAAGGGTACTAGCCACAGCACCGGGGAGCTGTTTTTT,CASKGTSHSTGELFF
few,TRBV21-1,TRBJ1-1,15,.,TGTGCCAGCAGCAACCACAGGGAGCAGAACACTGAAGCTTTCTTT,CASSNHREQNTEAFF
few,TRBV10-1,TRBJ2-7,16,.,TGCGCCAGCAGTGAGGGGATTTTGGGGAGTAGCGACGAGCAGTACTTC,CASSEGILGSSDEQYF